This T cell receptor beta chain was captured by sequencing in a study of T cells after posttransplantation cyclophosphamide. This clone appeared many times. The method was immunoSEQ multiplex PCR; TCRdb's version includes in-frame clones alone and lacks a portion of them. Recorded here are about 37,000 clones, none singletons. The clonotype was recovered from a man between 25 and 39 years old in good health and a related stem cell transplant donor. Sequenced sample: PBMCs.

CDR3 amino acids: CASSLVGQGYTNTEAFF. The CDR3 region has the DNA TGCGCCAGCAGCTTGGTCGGACAGGGTTATACGAACACTGAAGCTTTCTTT. The chain carries TRBV5-1 and TRBJ1-1, with 8 bases lining up with TRBD1. CDR3 length equals 17 residues. Germline assignment: CDR1 SGHRS and CDR2 YFSETQ. Trimming removed 0 bases from V and 1 base from J; junction bases left unmatched: 8. Full variable domain (rest looked up from reference TRBV5-1 and TRBJ1-1): KAGVTQTPRYLIKTRGQQVTLSCSPISGHRSVSWYQQTPGQGLQFLFEYFSETQRNKGNFPGRFSGRQFSNSRSEMNVSTLELGDSALYLCASSLVGQGYTNTEAFFGQGTRLTVV.